This T cell receptor (beta chain) came from a study of CD8+ T cells in alopecia areata. As for the study in general: Each day, treated patients took oral tofacitinib twice, at 5 to 10 mg per dose. The share of scalp area affected provided the severity score for treated patients.

Extraction and reverse transcription of RNA yielded cDNA as the sequencing template. The protocol was immunoSEQ multiplex PCR, while the TCRdb copy is restricted to in-frame clones and leaves out a portion. The profile shows some 130,000 clones, less than 70% of them singletons. Germline CDR1 is SGHDT and CDR2 is YYEEEE. CDR3 size: 15 residues. V lost 4 bases, J lost 5 bases, and 10 bases stayed unmatched. Details on this clone: The antigen remains undetermined.

General study findings and limits: Persistence in scalp and blood during tofacitinib was observed for many expanded lesional clones. Higher clonality was seen in lesional scalp than in normal scalp, especially in alopecia totalis/universalis.

Stated treatment: oral pan-JAK inhibitor, 5-10 mg twice daily. The sequencing here drew on CD8+ T cells sorted from blood, taken at week 4, from a patient treated with tofacitinib. J is TRBJ2-7 and V is TRBV5-6, with 9 bases fitting TRBD1. The receptor's source is a human donor with alopecia areata. The CDR3 DNA is TGTGCCAGCAGCGCCTCCGGGACAGGGTACCACGAGCAGTACTTC. Translation: CASSASGTGYHEQYF. The variable domain in full, with the rest retrieved from reference TRBV5-6 and TRBJ2-7, is DAGVTQSPTHLIKTRGQQVTLRCSPKSGHDTVSWYQQALGQGPQFIFQYYEEEERQRGNFPDRFSGHQFPNYSSELNVNALLLGDSALYLCASSASGTGYHEQYFGPGTRLTVT.